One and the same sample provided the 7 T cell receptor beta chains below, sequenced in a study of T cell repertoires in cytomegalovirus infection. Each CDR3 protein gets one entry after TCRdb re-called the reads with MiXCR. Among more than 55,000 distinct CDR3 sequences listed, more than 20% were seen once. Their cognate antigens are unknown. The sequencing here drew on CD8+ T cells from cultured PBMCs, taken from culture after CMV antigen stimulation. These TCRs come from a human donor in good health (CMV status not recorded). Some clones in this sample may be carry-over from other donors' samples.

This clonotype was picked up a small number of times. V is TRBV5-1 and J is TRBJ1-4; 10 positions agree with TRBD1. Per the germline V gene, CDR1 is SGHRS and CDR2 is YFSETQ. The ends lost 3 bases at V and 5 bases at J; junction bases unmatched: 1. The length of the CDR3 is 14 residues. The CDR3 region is CASSSGQGNEKLFF. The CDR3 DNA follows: TGCGCCAGCAGCTCGGGACAGGGGAATGAAAAACTGTTTTTT.

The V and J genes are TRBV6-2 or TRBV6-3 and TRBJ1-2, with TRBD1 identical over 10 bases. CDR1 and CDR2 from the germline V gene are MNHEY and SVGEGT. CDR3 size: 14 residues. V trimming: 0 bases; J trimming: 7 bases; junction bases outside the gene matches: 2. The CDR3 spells CASSYSTGGSGYTF. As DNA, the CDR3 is TGTGCCAGCAGTTACTCGACAGGGGGCTCTGGCTACACCTTC.

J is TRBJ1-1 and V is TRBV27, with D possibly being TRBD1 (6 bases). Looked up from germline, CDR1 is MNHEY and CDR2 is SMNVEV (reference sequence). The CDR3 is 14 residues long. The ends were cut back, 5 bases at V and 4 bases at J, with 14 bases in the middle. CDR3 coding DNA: TGTGCCAGCAGTCCGGATGGGGGGGCCACTGAAGCTTTCTTT. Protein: CASSPDGGATEAFF.

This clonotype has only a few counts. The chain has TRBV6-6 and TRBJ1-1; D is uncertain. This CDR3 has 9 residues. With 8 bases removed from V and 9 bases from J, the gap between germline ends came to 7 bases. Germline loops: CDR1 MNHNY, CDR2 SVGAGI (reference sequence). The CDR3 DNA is TGTGCCAGCGGGAAACAAGCTTTCTTT. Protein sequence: CASGKQAFF.

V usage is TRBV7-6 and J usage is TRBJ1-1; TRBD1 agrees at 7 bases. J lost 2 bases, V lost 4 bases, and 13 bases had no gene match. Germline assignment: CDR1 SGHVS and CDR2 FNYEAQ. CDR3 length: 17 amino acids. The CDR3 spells CASSSPGQSPPNTEAFF. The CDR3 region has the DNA TGTGCCAGCAGCTCCCCGGGACAGTCACCACCAAACACTGAAGCTTTCTTT.

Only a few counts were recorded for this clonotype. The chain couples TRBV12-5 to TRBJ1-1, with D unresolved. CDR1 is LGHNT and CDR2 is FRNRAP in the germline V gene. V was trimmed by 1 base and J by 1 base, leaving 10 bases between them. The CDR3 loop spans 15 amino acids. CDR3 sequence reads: CASGLGNSTNTEAFF. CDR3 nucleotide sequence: TGTGCTAGTGGTTTGGGTAACAGCACGAACACTGAAGCTTTCTTT.

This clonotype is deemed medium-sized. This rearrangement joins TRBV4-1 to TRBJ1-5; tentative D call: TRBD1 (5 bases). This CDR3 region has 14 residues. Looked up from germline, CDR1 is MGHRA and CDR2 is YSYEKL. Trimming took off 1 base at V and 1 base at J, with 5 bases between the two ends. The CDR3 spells CASSQAGSNQPQHF. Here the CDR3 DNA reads TGCGCCAGCAGCCAAGCAGGGAGCAATCAGCCCCAGCATTTT.